This T cell receptor (beta chain) was obtained from a study of T cell responses to AZD1222 COVID-19 vaccine. Measured with immunoSEQ multiplex PCR; TCRdb has only the in-frame clones, and not every one. This sample has approximately 110,000 clones, with 92% found just once. Germline V gene lookup returns CDR1 LNHDA and CDR2 SQIVND (reference sequence). This CDR3 comprises 15 residues. V was clipped by 7 bases and J by 5 bases, with 18 bases between them. As concerns this clone: Its antigen is as yet unknown.

Study-level findings and limits: Unmutated variant regions are reportedly the target of nearly half of TCRs that are spike-specific.

The sequencing here drew on peripheral blood, taken on day 0 of AZD1222 vaccination. The TCR comes from an adult in good health. This rearrangement joins TRBV19 to TRBJ2-1; D is perhaps TRBD1 or TRBD2 (7 bases each). CDR3 residues: CASNSRGGSNNEQFF. Written as DNA, the CDR3 is TGTGCCAGTAACTCCAGGGGGGGGTCCAACAATGAGCAGTTCTTC. The full variable domain, in which reference TRBV19 and TRBJ2-1 provide the parts outside the CDR3, is DGGITQSPKYLFRKEGQNVTLSCEQNLNHDAMYWYRQDPGQGLRLIYYSQIVNDFQKGDIAEGYSVSREKKESFPLTVTSAQKNPTAFYLCASNSRGGSNNEQFFGPGTRLTVL.